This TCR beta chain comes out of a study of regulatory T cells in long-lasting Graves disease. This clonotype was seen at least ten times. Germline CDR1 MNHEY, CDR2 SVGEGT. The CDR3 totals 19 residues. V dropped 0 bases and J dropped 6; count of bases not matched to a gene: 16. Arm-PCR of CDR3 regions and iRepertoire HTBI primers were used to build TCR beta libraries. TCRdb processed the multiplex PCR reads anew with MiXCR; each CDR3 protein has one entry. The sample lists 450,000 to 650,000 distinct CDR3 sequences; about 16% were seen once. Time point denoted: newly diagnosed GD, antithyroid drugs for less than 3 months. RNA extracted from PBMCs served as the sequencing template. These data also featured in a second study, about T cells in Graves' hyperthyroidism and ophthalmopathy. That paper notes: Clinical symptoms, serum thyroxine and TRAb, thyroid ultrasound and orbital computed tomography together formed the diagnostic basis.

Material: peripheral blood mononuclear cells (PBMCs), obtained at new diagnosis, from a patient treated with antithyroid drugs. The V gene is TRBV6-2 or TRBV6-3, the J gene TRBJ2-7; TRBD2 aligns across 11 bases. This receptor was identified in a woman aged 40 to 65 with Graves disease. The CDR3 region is CASSYSIAALAGVPVEQYF. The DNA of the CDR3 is TGTGCCAGCAGTTACTCGATTGCCGCACTAGCGGGGGTCCCCGTCGAGCAGTACTTC.